These 9 T cell receptor beta chains came from one sample sequenced in a study of shared clonotypes between healthy human individuals (dated by TCRdb to the early 2020s). Library preparation employed the immunoSEQ multiplex PCR assay. Here the immuneACCESS table is served through TCRdb, limited to in-frame sequences with V and J called. Missing clones are a known gap in these copies; in checked studies unresolved V genes cover under half, and the rest lacks a known reason. For this sample there are 730,000 or so clones; 60% to 80% appear just once. Jointly, the top ten make up about 2% of the sample. What was sequenced was memory CD4+ T cells sorted from blood. What the cell subset or site label conveys for this sample: CD45RA-negative fraction. These receptors originate from a woman aged 25 to 39 in good health.

As for this clone: A junction end diverges from the germline sequence, so it may reflect a read error. The rearrangement joins TRBV15 to TRBJ1-2; no definite D call. The CDR3 loop spans 12 amino acids. Germline assignment: CDR1 LNHNV and CDR2 YYDKDF (reference sequence). The CDR3 coding sequence is TGTGCCACCAGCAGCGCCACGGGTAGGCAAATCTTC. The encoded protein is CATSSATGRQIF. Full variable domain (rest looked up from reference TRBV15 and TRBJ1-2): DAMVIQNPRYQVTQFGKPVTLSCSQTLNHNVMYWYQQKSSQAPKLLFHYYDKDFNNEADTPDNFQSRRPNTSFCFLDIRSPGLGDTAMYLCATSSATGRQIFGSGTRLTVV.

The gene calls are TRBV7-3 and TRBJ1-1; D call uncertain. The CDR3 totals 13 residues. The ends were cut back, 8 bases at V and 3 bases at J, with 13 bases in the middle. The V gene's germline CDR1 is SGHTA and CDR2 FQGTGA. CDR3 coding DNA: TGTGCCAGCTCCCGCGGACGCCACACTGAAGCTTTCTTT. Translating it yields CASSRGRHTEAFF.

The genes are TRBV5-5 and TRBJ2-3; D unresolved. The CDR3 spans 14 residues. Germline CDR1 SGHKS, CDR2 YYEKEE (reference sequence). The ends were cut back, 1 base at V and 3 bases at J, with 9 bases in the middle. This chain's CDR3 is CASSLTSVTDTQYF. The CDR3, as DNA: TGTGCCAGCAGCTTGACGAGTGTGACAGATACGCAGTATTTT. The full variable domain, in which reference TRBV5-5 and TRBJ2-3 provide the parts outside the CDR3, is DAGVTQSPTHLIKTRGQQVTLRCSPISGHKSVSWYQQVLGQGPQFIFQYYEKEERGRGNFPDRFSARQFPNYSSELNVNALLLGDSALYLCASSLTSVTDTQYFGPGTRLTVL.

The rearrangement joins TRBV11-3 to TRBJ2-5; 11 positions match TRBD1. In germline, CDR1 is SGHNT, CDR2 YENEEA. V was pared by 3 bases and J by 5 bases, with 5 bases of the junction left unmatched. This CDR3 comprises 15 residues. The CDR3 here is CASSFGTGGVETQYF. DNA of the CDR3: TGTGCCAGCAGCTTTGGGACAGGGGGTGTGGAGACCCAGTACTTC.

The chain combines TRBV10-2 with TRBJ2-7; D is unresolved. Trimming shortened V by 7 bases and J by 5 bases, and 12 bases separated the two germline ends. Germline values: CDR1 WSHSY, CDR2 SAAADI. The CDR3 has 12 residues. For the CDR3, the DNA is TGCGCCAGCAAGGGCAGCCGGCACGAGCAGTACTTC. Translation: CASKGSRHEQYF.

This clone was seen a few times. The V call is TRBV10-1, the J call TRBJ1-4; the D is unclear. The CDR3 runs to 15 residues. Trimming pared 2 bases from V and 0 bases from J, leaving 7 bases between. Germline loops: CDR1 WNHNN, CDR2 SYGVQD (reference sequence). CDR3 sequence reads: CASSEDHATNEKLFF. Written as DNA, the CDR3 is TGCGCCAGCAGTGAGGACCATGCAACTAATGAAAAACTGTTTTTT.

The gene calls are TRBV5-4 and TRBJ2-3, with TRBD2 matching 8 bases. With 4 bases clipped from V and 5 bases from J, the junction kept 6 bases outside the gene matches. This CDR3 is built from 14 residues. Germline V gene data show CDR1 as SGHNT and CDR2 as YYREEE (reference sequence). The CDR3 spells CASSPAGVGDTQYF. The DNA for the CDR3 is TGTGCCAGCAGCCCAGCGGGAGTTGGAGATACGCAGTATTTT.

This clone was seen only once. The CDR3, as DNA: TGTGCCAGCAGTTGGGACAGGGCTGGCACAGATACGCAGTATTTT. Translated: CASSWDRAGTDTQYF. The chain carries TRBV25-1 and TRBJ2-3, with 9 positions matching TRBD1. Germline assignment: CDR1 MGHDK and CDR2 SYGVNS. The CDR3 is 15 amino acids. V was pared by 5 bases and J by 1 base, with 4 bases of the junction left unmatched.

The chain is built from TRBV18 and TRBJ1-5; weak D call: TRBD1 (6 bases). Germline CDR1 KGHSH, CDR2 LQKENI. With 2 bases removed from V and 2 bases from J, the gap between germline ends came to 13 bases. The CDR3 has 16 residues. Here the CDR3 reads CASSPIEGQGNQPQHF. For the CDR3, the DNA is TGTGCCAGCTCACCAATAGAGGGACAAGGCAATCAGCCCCAGCATTTT.